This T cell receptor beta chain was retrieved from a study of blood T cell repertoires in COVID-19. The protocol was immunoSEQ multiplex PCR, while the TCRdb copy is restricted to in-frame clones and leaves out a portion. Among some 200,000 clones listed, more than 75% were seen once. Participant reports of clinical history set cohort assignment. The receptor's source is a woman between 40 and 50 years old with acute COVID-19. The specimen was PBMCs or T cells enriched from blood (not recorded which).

Here the CDR3 reads CASSWLGQGRGNTEAFF. The CDR3 region has the DNA TGTGCCAGCAGCTGGCTGGGACAGGGTAGGGGGAACACTGAAGCTTTCTTT. V gene TRBV5-4 combines with J gene TRBJ1-1; 9 positions match TRBD1. The J segment lost 1 base and the V segment lost 3 bases, leaving 10 bases of the junction unmatched. From germline, CDR1 is SGHNT and CDR2 YYREEE (reference sequence). The CDR3 contains 17 residues.